Listed below are T cell receptor beta chains from one sample, sequenced in a study of cytotoxic CD8 clonotypes in ibrutinib-treated CLL. Clones were read by immunoSEQ multiplex PCR, and TCRdb kept only the in-frame ones, dropping some. The repertoire includes approximately 26,000 clones, approximately 71% of them detected once, and about half sits in the top ten. The sample was PBMCs, taken after 12 months of ibrutinib treatment. These receptors were taken from a human donor with chronic lymphocytic leukemia. Each CDR3 is given with its conserved first and last residue. The order of the fields is clone size, J gene, D gene, V gene, CDR3 DNA, CDR3 protein. D genes are given only for firm matches. Expanded clones get a size class; other rows say once, few or many, or leave the size out.

few	TRBJ1-5	NA	TRBV11-2	TGTGCCAGCAGCTTAGATACTGGGGGTCAGCCCCAGCATTTT	CASSLDTGGQPQHF
NA	TRBJ2-2	NA	TRBV7-8	TGTGCCAGCAGCTTAAGCGAGCAGGGACTGATGAACACCGGGGAGCTGTTTTTT	CASSLSEQGLMNTGELFF
NA	TRBJ1-6	NA	TRBV27	TGTGCCAGCAGTTTAGAGGGCAGGAGCTCCTATAATTCACCCCTCCACTTT	CASSLEGRSSYNSPLHF
NA	TRBJ1-2	TRBD1	TRBV9	TGTGCCAGCGGATCGGACAGGGGGCTAGGTGGCTACACCTTC	CASGSDRGLGGYTF
NA	TRBJ2-7	NA	TRBV2	TGTGCCAGCAGTTATGGGGGCCATCTTACCTACGAGCAGTACTTC	CASSYGGHLTYEQYF
NA	TRBJ1-2	TRBD1	TRBV27	TGTGCCAGCAGTTCCCCACAGGGACAGCTCTTGCAACACTATGGCTACACCTTC	CASSSPQGQLLQHYGYTF
NA	TRBJ2-5	NA	TRBV11-2	TGTGCCAGCAGCTTTGGGGGCGGTCACCAAGAGACCCAGTACTTC	CASSFGGGHQETQYF
NA	TRBJ2-2	NA	TRBV5-1	TGCGCCAGCAGCAGCCAGAACACCGGGGAGCTGTTTTTT	CASSSQNTGELFF
few	TRBJ1-5	TRBD1	TRBV7-8	TGTGCCAGCAGCCCTCGACAGGGTCTCTTGGGCAATCAGCCCCAGCATTTT	CASSPRQGLLGNQPQHF
few	TRBJ1-5	NA	TRBV28	TGTGCCAGCAGTTTAATGTTCCAGCCCCAGCATTTT	CASSLMFQPQHF
NA	TRBJ1-6	NA	TRBV9	TGTGCCAGCAGCCGCCACAGCGGGGATAATTCACCCCTCCACTTT	CASSRHSGDNSPLHF
NA	TRBJ1-2	TRBD1	TRBV4-3	TGCGCCAGCAGCCAAGACGGGGCAGGGGGAGACTATGGCTACACCTTC	CASSQDGAGGDYGYTF
few	TRBJ1-6	TRBD1	TRBV7-9	TGTGCCAGCAGCTCAGGGGGCGCGTATTCACCCCTCCACTTT	CASSSGGAYSPLHF
NA	TRBJ1-1	NA	TRBV28	TGTGCCAGCAGTTCACCGAACTCGCAACAGAGGTTTGAAGCTTTCTTT	CASSSPNSQQRFEAFF
NA	TRBJ1-2	TRBD1	TRBV29-1	TGCAGCGTCGCGGGACAGGGGGCCTCCTATGGCTACACCTTC	CSVAGQGASYGYTF
NA	TRBJ1-2	NA	TRBV30	TGTGCCTGGAGAGAGGCCGCCGGAGGCTACACCTTC	CAWREAAGGYTF
NA	TRBJ2-2	NA	TRBV29-1	TGCAGCGTTAACTCGGACCGGGGATACAACGGGGAGCTGTTTTTT	CSVNSDRGYNGELFF
once	TRBJ2-7	NA	TRBV5-1	TGCGCCAGCAGCTTCGAGGGCTCAACAAACTACGAGCAGTACTTC	CASSFEGSTNYEQYF
NA	TRBJ2-5	TRBD2	TRBV6-5	TGTGCCAGCAGTTACTCCGGGGGGGCCCTAGAGACCCAGTACTTC	CASSYSGGALETQYF
NA	TRBJ2-5	NA	TRBV7-9	TGTGCCAGCAGCTTACTGAGCGTGGGGGGGACCCAGTACTTC	CASSLLSVGGTQYF
NA	TRBJ1-1	NA	TRBV5-1	TGCGCCAGCAGCTTGGAGGGATCGAACACTGAAGCTTTCTTT	CASSLEGSNTEAFF
NA	TRBJ2-5	NA	TRBV11-2	TGTGCCAGCCGCAGCCCCTTGGAGACCCAGTACTTC	CASRSPLETQYF
NA	TRBJ1-6	NA	TRBV28	TGTGCCAGCAGTTCCCTCCTAGGGACATTCGAGAATTCACCCCTCCACTTT	CASSSLLGTFENSPLHF
NA	TRBJ1-2	NA	TRBV15	TGTGCCACCAGTACTGCTGGAGGTGGCTACACCTTC	CATSTAGGGYTF
NA	TRBJ2-2	NA	TRBV4-3	TGCGCCAGCAGGATCGAGGAGACCACCGGGGAGCTGTTTTTT	CASRIEETTGELFF
once	TRBJ2-1	TRBD2	TRBV7-9	TGTGCCAGCAGCTTTAGCGGGAACTCCTACAATGAGCAGTTCTTC	CASSFSGNSYNEQFF
NA	TRBJ1-6	NA	TRBV28	TGTGCCAGCAGTCCCGTGCCTTCACCCCTCCACTTT	CASSPVPSPLHF
NA	TRBJ2-7	NA	TRBV5-1	TGCGCCAGCAGCTTGGTAGGAACAGGATCCGAAGAGCAGTACTTC	CASSLVGTGSEEQYF
NA	TRBJ1-2	NA	TRBV28	TGTGCCAGCAGTTATCAGGGGTGGGGTGACTATGGCTACACCTTC	CASSYQGWGDYGYTF
NA	TRBJ2-7	TRBD2	TRBV7-6	TGTGCCAGCAGCCAAGGCCGTGGTGGGAGCGGGGGATTCGAGCAGTACTTC	CASSQGRGGSGGFEQYF
NA	TRBJ1-1	NA	TRBV9	TGTGCCAGCAGCGTAGGGCTAGGGGTTAACACTGAAGCTTTCTTT	CASSVGLGVNTEAFF
NA	TRBJ1-2	NA	TRBV27	TGTGCCAGCAGTCAACAGGGTTTCGGCTACACCTTC	CASSQQGFGYTF
NA	TRBJ1-6	NA	TRBV7-3	TGTGCCAGCAGTAGGGAGGGAAATAATTCACCCCTCCACTTT	CASSREGNNSPLHF
NA	TRBJ1-4	NA	TRBV11-2	TGTGCCAGCAGCTTATACGGGGGTAGTGGTGAAAAACTGTTTTTT	CASSLYGGSGEKLFF
few	TRBJ1-3	NA	TRBV7-9	TGTGCCAGCAGCCCCCCTTCGTACGGACTAGTCTTTCAGGGAAACACCATATATTTT	CASSPPSYGLVFQGNTIYF
NA	TRBJ2-7	NA	TRBV27	TGTGCCAGCAGTTCCCCGAAGGGGTTGGGTCGCGAGCAGTACTTC	CASSSPKGLGREQYF
NA	TRBJ2-6	NA	TRBV19	TGTGCCAGTGGGGGGTCAGGGGCCAACGTCCTGACTTTC	CASGGSGANVLTF
once	TRBJ1-2	NA	TRBV6-1	TGTGCCAGCAGTGAAGTAGGGGGAGTACTCTATGGCTACACCTTC	CASSEVGGVLYGYTF
NA	TRBJ2-7	NA	TRBV6-5	TGTGCCAGCAGGTCCGACATCTACGAGCAGTACTTC	CASRSDIYEQYF
NA	TRBJ1-1	NA	TRBV28	TGTGCCAGCAGTACCGGGGCTATGAACACTGAAGCTTTCTTT	CASSTGAMNTEAFF
few	TRBJ1-6	NA	TRBV5-1	TGCGCCAGCAGCTTGTCCGGGGCCTATAATTCACCCCTCCACTTT	CASSLSGAYNSPLHF
NA	TRBJ1-1	TRBD1	TRBV6-6	TGTGCCAGCAGTTACCGCGGACAGGCGGTTGAAGCTTTCTTT	CASSYRGQAVEAFF
NA	TRBJ2-1	TRBD2	TRBV19	TGTGCCTGTTCGGGGGGGTCCATAAATGAGCAGTTCTTC	CACSGGSINEQFF
NA	TRBJ1-1	NA	TRBV29-1	TGCAGCGTTACCCAGGGTAGGATGAACACTGAAGCTTTCTTT	CSVTQGRMNTEAFF
few	TRBJ1-2	NA	TRBV2	TGTGCCAGCACGGTCGGATATGGCTACACCTTC	CASTVGYGYTF
NA	TRBJ2-1	TRBD2	TRBV28	TGTGCCAGCAGTTTTGCACTAGCGGTCTACAATGAGCAGTTCTTC	CASSFALAVYNEQFF
many	TRBJ1-5	NA	TRBV21-1	TGTGCCAGCAGCATTTCCACAGGGTTCGGGCAGCCCCAGCATTTT	CASSISTGFGQPQHF
NA	TRBJ2-7	NA	TRBV6-1	TGTGCCAGCAGTGAATGGGGGAACTCCTACGAGCAGTACTTC	CASSEWGNSYEQYF
NA	TRBJ1-2	NA	TRBV5-8	TGTGCCAGCAGCCTTCCTGTTGGTATTCTAGTTGGCTACACCTTC	CASSLPVGILVGYTF
NA	TRBJ1-2	NA	TRBV18	TGTGCCAGCTCACGGGACGGTAACTATGGCTACACCTTC	CASSRDGNYGYTF
NA	TRBJ2-7	NA	TRBV29-1	TGCAGCGTAGCCGGGACCCCTTACGAGCAGTACTTC	CSVAGTPYEQYF
NA	TRBJ2-3	NA	TRBV10-2	TGCGCCAGCGGGGGGCGCACAGATACGCAGTATTTT	CASGGRTDTQYF
few	TRBJ2-1	NA	TRBV7-2	TGTGCCAGCAGCTCCGGCCCCAATGAGCAGTTCTTC	CASSSGPNEQFF